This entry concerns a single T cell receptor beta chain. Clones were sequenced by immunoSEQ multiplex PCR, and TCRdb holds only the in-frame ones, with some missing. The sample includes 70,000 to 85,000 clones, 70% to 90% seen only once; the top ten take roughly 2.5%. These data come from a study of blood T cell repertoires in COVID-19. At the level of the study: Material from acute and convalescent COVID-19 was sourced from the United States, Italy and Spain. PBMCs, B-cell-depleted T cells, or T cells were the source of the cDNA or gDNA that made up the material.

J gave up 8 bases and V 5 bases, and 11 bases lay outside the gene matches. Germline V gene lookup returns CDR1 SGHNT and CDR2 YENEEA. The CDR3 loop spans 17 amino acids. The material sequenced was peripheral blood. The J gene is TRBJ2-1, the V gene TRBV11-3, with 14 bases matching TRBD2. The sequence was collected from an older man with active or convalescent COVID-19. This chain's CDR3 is CASSRGGLAGVSDEQFF. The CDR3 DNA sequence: TGTGCCAGCAGCCGGGGGGGACTAGCGGGAGTAAGCGATGAGCAGTTCTTC.